This is a list of T cell receptor beta chains from one sample in a study of cytomegalovirus exposure and HLA in healthy donors. Generated by immunoSEQ multiplex PCR, the TCRdb table keeps only in-frame clones and is missing some. The sample consists of 150,000 or so clones, 78% of them appearing once. Sequenced: PBMCs. The receptors originated from a woman aged 45-65 years in good health and CMV-seropositive. CDR3s include the opening cysteine and the closing phenylalanine or tryptophan. Fields, in order: D gene, V gene, J gene, clone size, CDR3 DNA, CDR3 protein. The D gene is left open where the match is weak. Clone sizes are given selectively: once, few, many, or a class where the clone is expanded.

-	TRBV4-1	TRBJ2-1	-	TGCGCCAGCAGCCTTCGATTCGACGGAGGGGAGCAGTTCTTC	CASSLRFDGGEQFF
-	TRBV5-8	TRBJ1-1	-	TGTGCCAGCAGCGTGACCCAGACAGGAACTGAAGCTTTCTTT	CASSVTQTGTEAFF
-	TRBV5-1	TRBJ2-1	-	TGCGCCAGCAGCTTGAAGGGGCCCTACAATGAGCAGTTCTTC	CASSLKGPYNEQFF
-	TRBV4-1	TRBJ1-5	-	TGCGCCAGCAGCCCGGGAGGGGGGGGCAATCAGCCCCAGCATTTT	CASSPGGGGNQPQHF
-	TRBV19	TRBJ2-3	few	TGTGCCAGTAGTGTGACCCCCACGGCGGTTACAGATACGCAGTATTTT	CASSVTPTAVTDTQYF
-	TRBV19	TRBJ1-3	-	TGTGCCAGTAGTCTTGACAGACTCTACTCTGGAAACACCATATATTTT	CASSLDRLYSGNTIYF
-	TRBV4-3	TRBJ1-2	-	TGCGCCAGCAGCCAAGACTGGGCGGGGAAAAACTATGGCTACACCTTC	CASSQDWAGKNYGYTF
-	TRBV5-4	TRBJ2-7	few	TGTGCCAGCAGCCTCGAATACGGCGAGCAGTACTTC	CASSLEYGEQYF
TRBD1	TRBV6-1	TRBJ2-2	few	TGTGCCAGCGTACCAGGGGGCGCGGACACCGGGGAGCTGTTTTTT	CASVPGGADTGELFF
-	TRBV10-1	TRBJ2-2	-	TGCGCCTCCTCGGCAGGGTGGGACACCGGGGAGCTGTTTTTT	CASSAGWDTGELFF
TRBD1	TRBV13	TRBJ2-5	-	TGTGCCAGCAGCCTGAGACAGGGACAAGAGACCCAGTACTTC	CASSLRQGQETQYF
TRBD1	TRBV5-4	TRBJ1-2	-	TGTGCCAGCAGCTTGGCGGGGGGACAGGCCCACTATGGCTACACCTTC	CASSLAGGQAHYGYTF
TRBD2	TRBV28	TRBJ2-7	-	TGTGCCAGCAGTCCAGCGGGGGGGGCGGGAATCTACGAGCAGTACTTC	CASSPAGGAGIYEQYF
-	TRBV28	TRBJ1-4	-	TGTGCCAGCACCACGGGGGGGCTCAATGAAAAACTGTTTTTT	CASTTGGLNEKLFF
TRBD1	TRBV7-9	TRBJ2-1	-	TGTGCCAGCAGCCCCGACAGGGGTGGGTTCTTC	CASSPDRGGFF
TRBD1	TRBV6-5	TRBJ1-2	once	TGTGCCAGCAGTTACTCTTCCGCAGGGGGCAAGGGCTACACCTTC	CASSYSSAGGKGYTF
TRBD1	TRBV30	TRBJ2-5	-	TGTGCCTGGAGACCTTTGACAGGGATTGGTGAGACCCAGTACTTC	CAWRPLTGIGETQYF
-	TRBV30	TRBJ2-1	once	TGTGCCTGGAGTGCCCCGGGAGATTGGGGTTCTTGTTGGTTCTTC	CAWSAPGDWGSCWFF
-	TRBV6-1	TRBJ2-5	-	TGTGCCAGCGGGGGAACGGGAGCGGTGTCAGAGACCCAGTACTTC	CASGGTGAVSETQYF
-	TRBV9	TRBJ1-2	-	TGTGCCAGCAGCGTAGGAGGGATGTCTGGCTACACCTTC	CASSVGGMSGYTF
-	TRBV11-2	TRBJ2-7	-	TGTGCCAGCAGCTTAAACAAGGCGGGCTACGAGCAGTACTTC	CASSLNKAGYEQYF
-	TRBV28	TRBJ2-3	-	TGTGCCAGCAGTCAAGCATCGGCAGGGAGGACAGATACGCAGTATTTT	CASSQASAGRTDTQYF
-	TRBV2	TRBJ1-1	-	TGTGCCAGCAGTACTGACAGATTGAACACTGAAGCTTTCTTT	CASSTDRLNTEAFF
TRBD2	TRBV10-3	TRBJ2-6	-	TGTGCCATCAGTGTTTCGGGGGGGGCCAACGGCCTGACTTTC	CAISVSGGANGLTF
TRBD1	TRBV19	TRBJ1-4	-	TGTGCCAGTAGTTGGGACAGAAATGAAAAACTGTTTTTT	CASSWDRNEKLFF
TRBD1	TRBV4-3	TRBJ2-4	-	TGCGCCAGCAGCCCGAAACGGGACAGCCCCAAAAACAGTCAGTACTTC	CASSPKRDSPKNSQYF
-	TRBV18	TRBJ1-1	-	TGTGCCAGCTCCCTCGGAGAGAACACTGAAGCTTTCTTT	CASSLGENTEAFF
-	TRBV7-2	TRBJ1-1	-	TGTGCCAGCAGCTTAGGGGGGGGCAGGGCCGCTGAAGCTTTCTTT	CASSLGGGRAAEAFF
-	TRBV9	TRBJ1-1	-	TGTGCCAGCAGCGTAGAGGGGGATACTGAAGCTTTCTTT	CASSVEGDTEAFF
-	TRBV7-9	TRBJ1-1	few	TGTGCCAGCAGCTTAGGGAGGAGCCCAGCTTTCTTT	CASSLGRSPAFF
TRBD1	TRBV5-1	TRBJ1-2	-	TGCGCCAGCATCCCGGGACAGGGCTCCTATGGCTACACCTTC	CASIPGQGSYGYTF
-	TRBV14	TRBJ2-3	-	TGTGCCAGCAGCCAAGCTGGTAGCGGAAATACGCAGTATTTT	CASSQAGSGNTQYF
TRBD1	TRBV5-1	TRBJ1-6	-	TGCGCCAGCAGCGCGGGACAGCTAAATTCACCCCTCCACTTT	CASSAGQLNSPLHF
TRBD1	TRBV5-1	TRBJ1-1	few	TGCGCCAGCAGCGGGGGGACAGCAGAGAACACTGAAGCTTTCTTT	CASSGGTAENTEAFF
-	TRBV19	TRBJ1-5	-	TGTGCCAGTAGTCTCGGGACACTTAGCAATCAGCCCCAGCATTTT	CASSLGTLSNQPQHF
TRBD1	TRBV2	TRBJ2-7	-	TGTGCCAGCAGCTTAGACAGGGGCACCTACGAGCAGTACTTC	CASSLDRGTYEQYF
-	TRBV11-3	TRBJ2-1	-	TGTGCCAGCAGCTTTGGCATATACAATGAGCAGTTCTTC	CASSFGIYNEQFF
TRBD1	TRBV7-2	TRBJ2-7	-	TGTGCCAGCAGCTTAACAGGGGCCTACGAGCAGTACTTC	CASSLTGAYEQYF
TRBD1	TRBV19	TRBJ2-1	-	TGTGCCAGTGCAAAAGGGACAGGGGTCGTCAATGAGCAGTTCTTC	CASAKGTGVVNEQFF
TRBD2	TRBV4-3	TRBJ2-3	-	TGCGCCAGCAGCTTAGCGGGAGTGGTCACAGATACGCAGTATTTT	CASSLAGVVTDTQYF
-	TRBV18	TRBJ1-2	-	TGTGCCAGCTCACCACCTGGAGGGGAACATGGCTACACCTTC	CASSPPGGEHGYTF
TRBD1	TRBV7-8	TRBJ2-1	-	TGTGCCAGCAGCTTACGGGACAGGGGGCGCATAAGTGGTGAGCAGTTCTTC	CASSLRDRGRISGEQFF
TRBD2	TRBV10-3	TRBJ2-1	-	TGTGCCGTATCAAGAGCGGGGGATTACTACAATGAGCAGTTCTTC	CAVSRAGDYYNEQFF
-	TRBV5-4	TRBJ2-5	-	TGTGCCAGCAGCTCCGATGGGCGGGGAGAGACCCAGTACTTC	CASSSDGRGETQYF
-	TRBV5-4	TRBJ1-5	-	TGTGCCAGCAGCTTGGGGGGGGGCCTGAATCAGCCCCAGCATTTT	CASSLGGGLNQPQHF
-	TRBV4-3	TRBJ2-7	many	TGCGCCAGCAGCCAAGATGCTCTAGGTATGGGGCTGAGCTCCTACGAGCAGTACTTC	CASSQDALGMGLSSYEQYF
-	TRBV5-4	TRBJ1-2	-	TGTGCCAGCAGCTTCCCAGGGGTTTGGGGCTACACCTTC	CASSFPGVWGYTF
-	TRBV15	TRBJ1-6	-	TGTGCCACCAGCAGAGTCCCCACAGGCTATAATTCACCCCTCCACTTT	CATSRVPTGYNSPLHF
-	TRBV10-2	TRBJ2-2	-	TGCGCCAGCAGTTTAACCGGGGAGCTGTTTTTT	CASSLTGELFF
TRBD1	TRBV19	TRBJ1-5	few	TGTGCCAGTACCTTAACCCCGACAGGGGAACAGCCCCAGCATTTT	CASTLTPTGEQPQHF
TRBD2	TRBV4-1	TRBJ2-7	-	TGCGCCAGCAGCCAAGATGAGGAGGCGGGGGGGACCTACGAGCAGTACTTC	CASSQDEEAGGTYEQYF
TRBD2	TRBV5-1	TRBJ2-1	-	TGCGCCAGCAGCCCCGGATTCCCTAGCGGTTCGAGCTCCTACAATGAGCAGTTCTTC	CASSPGFPSGSSSYNEQFF
-	TRBV28	TRBJ2-3	-	TGTGCCAGCAGTACGTGGGGCGGAGAAAGCACAGATACGCAGTATTTT	CASSTWGGESTDTQYF
-	TRBV29-1	TRBJ2-5	-	TGCAGCGTAAACACGGGGTTGGGGACCCAGTACTTC	CSVNTGLGTQYF
-	TRBV28	TRBJ1-2	-	TGTGCCAGCAGTTTATGGCCATCGACAGTCTATGGCTACACCTTC	CASSLWPSTVYGYTF
-	TRBV4-3	TRBJ2-7	-	TGCGCCAGCAGCCGAGACGGAAGCGCCGGCTACGAGCAGTACTTC	CASSRDGSAGYEQYF
TRBD2	TRBV2	TRBJ2-2	-	TGTGCCAGCAACTACGGGAGGCTAGCGGGGGGTAACACCGGGGAGCTGTTTTTT	CASNYGRLAGGNTGELFF
TRBD1	TRBV9	TRBJ2-5	-	TGTGCCAGCAGCGTAGAATCGGGACAGGGAAGCGAGACCCAGTACTTC	CASSVESGQGSETQYF
-	TRBV4-2	TRBJ1-2	-	TGTGCCAGCAGCCAAGGGAATTTCGAAGGGGCTGGTTATGGCTACACCTTC	CASSQGNFEGAGYGYTF
-	TRBV7-2	TRBJ2-5	-	TGTGCCAGCAGCTTCCAGGGGTTCCAAGAGACCCAGTACTTC	CASSFQGFQETQYF